This entry features one T cell receptor (beta chain) sequence. Its antigen remains undetermined. The record has no base qualities; no much larger clone is one base away. Trimming removed 7 bases from V and 5 bases from J, leaving 9 bases between the germline ends. There are 13 amino acids in the CDR3, from cysteine to phenylalanine inclusive. The kept DNA is CDR3 alone, 39 bases in frame from the first base. For CDR1 and CDR2, the germline V gene lists MDHEN and SYDVKM. The source of the sample is a study of blood T cell repertoires in COVID-19 (dated by TCRdb to about 2020). Broadly, across the study: Samples covering the acute and convalescent phases of COVID-19 were provided by collaborators in the United States, Italy and Spain. The sample metadata nearly always contained a de-identified subject ID, COVID-19 status, age in years and sex. The samples were drawn from the first 160 participants of the ongoing ImmuneRACE study and from more than 1,000 subjects provided by 6 global collaborators. Subjects who had been exposed to COVID-19, were actively infected with it, or had recovered from it provided the deeply sampled blood TCRbeta repertoires that made up the dataset. The prospective study material was composed of cDNA or gDNA derived from T cells, B-cell-depleted T cells, or PBMCs. A freely available public database, intended as a resource for researchers studying the immune response to SARS-CoV-2, is where the repertoires were released. Where available, HLA class I and class II types were obtained from metadata supplied by the sample provider rather than from assay-based typing.

TCRbeta CDR3 regions were amplified from genomic DNA by means of the immunoSEQ Assay, a bias-controlled multiplex PCR. From the authors' description of their analysis: Nucleated cell counts per sample were estimated from amplification of reference gene primers within the assay. Sequence reads were collapsed and filtered to measure the absolute abundance of every unique TCRbeta CDR3 rearrangement. For each sample, productive Simpson clonality was calculated by taking the square root of Simpson's diversity index across productive rearrangements. TCRdb mirrors the immuneACCESS table, restricted to in-frame sequences. Some clones are absent from its copies; in checked studies, under half trace to an unresolved V gene, and the reason for the others is unknown. V and J calls and clone size are copied from that table; D and trimming were computed from the DNA. Within this sample are about 170,000 clones, with about 79% of them counted one time only. The biggest ten clones account for 13% to 15% of the sample.

In the prospective study, participants were about 18 to 100 years old, resided in 24 geographic areas of the United States, and were enrolled through a virtual design. To assign participants to cohorts, the prospective study relied on clinical history that participants themselves reported in a screening survey and a study questionnaire. Recovered participants in ImmuneRACE Cohort 3 were defined by two consecutive negative NP/OP PCR tests, clearance by a healthcare professional, or resolution of symptoms. In the prospective study, mobile phlebotomists collected whole blood, serum and a nasopharyngeal or oropharyngeal swab from each participant. Prospective study participants could optionally give additional blood draws and questionnaires over an approximately two-month period. Blood samples from the prospective study were shipped frozen or at room temperature prior to DNA extraction. The paper as a whole reports these results and caveats: The amount of clinical and demographic metadata varied by source and participant and was provided uncurated.

The source is a man aged 45-65 years who had recovered from COVID-19. The rearrangement joined TRBV28 to TRBJ1-6; the D gene identity is not certain. Sequenced material: PBMCs or T cells enriched from blood (not recorded which). The DNA sequence reads TGTGCCAGCACAAGAGCAAATAATTCACCCCTCCACTTT. It translates to CASTRANNSPLHF.